Listed below are T cell receptor beta chains from one sample, sequenced in a study of OX40 agonist ivuxolimab in advanced cancers. Method: immunoSEQ multiplex PCR; TCRdb's copy keeps in-frame clones and lacks some. The sample contains tens of thousands of clones, about 89% of which appear only once. Sample: CD4+ or CD8+ T cells sorted from blood, taken in a trial of the OX40 agonist ivuxolimab. The source of these receptors is an adult with an advanced solid tumor such as melanoma, head and neck, liver or kidney cancer. CDR3s include the opening cysteine and the closing phenylalanine or tryptophan. The D gene is left open where the match is weak. Where a row states a size, it is once, few, many or the class of an expanded clone; other rows omit it.

size	V	D	J	CDR3	DNA
few	TRBV6-6	.	TRBJ1-1	CASSYGGRPEAFF	TGTGCCAGCAGTTACGGGGGGAGACCTGAAGCTTTCTTT
.	TRBV7-2	.	TRBJ2-2	CASSLEGRGNTGELFF	TGTGCCAGCAGCTTAGAGGGCAGGGGAAACACCGGGGAGCTGTTTTTT
.	TRBV7-2	.	TRBJ1-1	CASSSRQALTEAFF	TGTGCCAGCAGCTCCAGACAGGCTCTAACTGAAGCTTTCTTT
.	TRBV11-2	TRBD1	TRBJ1-3	CASSLGAGGYGNTIYF	TGTGCCAGCAGCTTAGGGGCAGGGGGCTACGGAAACACCATATATTTT
once	TRBV4-1	.	TRBJ2-7	CASSQFTGGTYEQYF	TGCGCCAGCAGCCAGTTTACGGGGGGCACCTACGAGCAGTACTTC
.	TRBV6-1	TRBD2	TRBJ2-7	CARSARTSGSSAGDNEQYF	TGTGCCCGCAGTGCCCGGACTAGCGGGAGCTCAGCCGGAGACAACGAGCAGTACTTC
.	TRBV5-1	.	TRBJ2-5	CASSLYRKETQYF	TGCGCCAGCAGCTTGTATAGAAAAGAGACCCAGTACTTC
.	TRBV6-6	.	TRBJ2-7	CASSLVDEQYF	TGTGCCAGCAGCCTTGTCGACGAGCAGTACTTC
.	TRBV10-1	.	TRBJ2-2	CASSERGNTGELFF	TGCGCCAGCAGTGAACGGGGGAACACCGGGGAGCTGTTTTTT
.	TRBV19	.	TRBJ2-1	CASSGLSGDEQFF	TGTGCCAGCAGTGGACTTTCGGGGGATGAGCAGTTCTTC
.	TRBV19	.	TRBJ1-5	CASSIQSQGGNQPQHF	TGTGCCAGTAGTATACAGTCGCAGGGTGGCAATCAGCCCCAGCATTTT
.	TRBV7-2	.	TRBJ2-1	CASSSSVTDYNEQFF	TGTGCCAGCAGCTCTAGCGTCACGGACTACAATGAGCAGTTCTTC
.	TRBV7-8	.	TRBJ2-5	CASSFPAGGETQYF	TGTGCCAGCAGCTTCCCAGCCGGCGGGGAGACCCAGTACTTC
once	TRBV7-9	.	TRBJ2-5	CASSLNQGMETQYF	TGTGCCAGCAGCTTAAATCAGGGTATGGAGACCCAGTACTTC
few	TRBV7-9	.	TRBJ1-1	CASMVMLNTEAFF	TGTGCCAGCATGGTTATGTTGAACACTGAAGCTTTCTTT
.	TRBV11-3	.	TRBJ2-3	CASSLEGGSTDTQYF	TGTGCCAGCAGCTTAGAGGGCGGTAGCACAGATACGCAGTATTTT
.	TRBV7-8	.	TRBJ2-4	CASSLSSHRGAGEGIQYF	TGTGCCAGCAGCTTAAGTTCTCACAGGGGAGCGGGAGAGGGCATTCAGTACTTC
.	TRBV5-1	TRBD2	TRBJ2-5	CASSLPGLAWQETQYF	TGCGCCAGCAGCTTGCCCGGACTAGCGTGGCAAGAGACCCAGTACTTC
.	TRBV5-4	.	TRBJ2-7	CASSPPGGREQYF	TGTGCCAGCAGCCCTCCCGGGGGCCGCGAGCAGTACTTC
.	TRBV5-8	.	TRBJ1-6	CASSPLTGGNSPLHF	TGTGCCAGCAGCCCCCTGACAGGTGGTAATTCACCCCTCCACTTT
once	TRBV5-1	TRBD1	TRBJ1-5	CASSPTGLDQPQHF	TGCGCCAGCAGCCCGACAGGGCTCGATCAGCCCCAGCATTTT
.	TRBV2	.	TRBJ2-7	CASTQSYEQYF	TGTGCCAGCACCCAGAGCTACGAGCAGTACTTC
.	TRBV27	TRBD2	TRBJ2-1	CASSLLAGGVNEQFF	TGTGCCAGCAGTCTTTTAGCGGGAGGGGTCAATGAGCAGTTCTTC
.	TRBV11-2	.	TRBJ2-3	CASSLGDTQYF	TGTGCCAGCAGCTTAGGAGATACGCAGTATTTT
once	TRBV19	TRBD1	TRBJ1-5	CASSPGTGRDQPQHF	TGTGCCAGTAGTCCCGGGACAGGGCGGGATCAGCCCCAGCATTTT
.	TRBV30	.	TRBJ2-3	CAWSEGLGRTDTQYF	TGTGCCTGGAGTGAAGGGTTGGGTCGGACAGATACGCAGTATTTT
once	TRBV7-8	TRBD1	TRBJ1-2	CASSFYRGTVGYTF	TGTGCCAGCAGCTTTTACAGGGGAACGGTCGGCTACACCTTC
.	TRBV15	TRBD1	TRBJ1-4	CATSRSRQGINEKLFF	TGTGCCACCAGCAGATCCCGACAGGGCATTAATGAAAAACTGTTTTTT
.	TRBV9	.	TRBJ2-5	CASSVGVGEGETQYF	TGTGCCAGCAGCGTAGGAGTGGGAGAAGGAGAGACCCAGTACTTC
.	TRBV5-4	TRBD1	TRBJ2-7	CASSLGVTGGGYEQYF	TGTGCCAGCAGCCTGGGGGTGACAGGGGGAGGCTACGAGCAGTACTTC
.	TRBV30	TRBD1	TRBJ2-7	CALRQGPEQYF	TGTGCCCTCAGACAGGGCCCCGAGCAGTACTTC